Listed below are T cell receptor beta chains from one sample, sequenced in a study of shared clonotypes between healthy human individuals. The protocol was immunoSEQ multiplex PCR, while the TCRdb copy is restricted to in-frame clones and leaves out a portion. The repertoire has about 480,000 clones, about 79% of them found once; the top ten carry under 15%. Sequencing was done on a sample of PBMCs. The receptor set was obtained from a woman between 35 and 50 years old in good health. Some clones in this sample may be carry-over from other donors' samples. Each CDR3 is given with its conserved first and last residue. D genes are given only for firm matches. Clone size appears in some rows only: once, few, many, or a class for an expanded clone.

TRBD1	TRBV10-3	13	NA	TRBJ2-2	TGTGCCATCAGTGGACAGGGGGGCGGGGAGCTGTTTTTT	CAISGQGGGELFF
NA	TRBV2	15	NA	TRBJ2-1	TGTGCCAGCAGTGAGATGTCACCCCTTTACAATGAGCAGTTCTTC	CASSEMSPLYNEQFF
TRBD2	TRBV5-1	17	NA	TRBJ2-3	TGCGCCAGCCGCCAAACCTTTTTAGCGGGAAGCACAGATACGCAGTATTTT	CASRQTFLAGSTDTQYF
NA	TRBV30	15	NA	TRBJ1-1	TGTGCCTGGAGAGAGACCGGGACACTGAACACTGAAGCTTTCTTT	CAWRETGTLNTEAFF
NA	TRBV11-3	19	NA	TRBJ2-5	TGTGCCAGCAGCTTAGTACGCCACGAGGGACCGCAGACCCGAGAGACCCAGTACTTC	CASSLVRHEGPQTRETQYF
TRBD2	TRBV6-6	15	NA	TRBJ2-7	TGTGCCAGCAGTTCTTCTAGCGGGAGGGGGGACGAGCAGTACTTC	CASSSSSGRGDEQYF
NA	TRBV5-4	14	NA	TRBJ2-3	TGTGCCAGCAGCTTGGAGTTAAGTGCGGATACGCAGTATTTT	CASSLELSADTQYF
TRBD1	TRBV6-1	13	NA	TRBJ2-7	TGTGCCAGTCCCCCGGGACAGGGACTCGAGCAGTACTTC	CASPPGQGLEQYF
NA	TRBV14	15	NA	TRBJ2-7	TGTGCCAGCAGCCAAGATATTGGCCTCAACTACGAGCAGTACTTC	CASSQDIGLNYEQYF
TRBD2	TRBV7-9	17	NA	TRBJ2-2	TGTGCCAGCAGCGTAGCGGGAGGCCTTACGAACACCGGGGAGCTGTTTTTT	CASSVAGGLTNTGELFF
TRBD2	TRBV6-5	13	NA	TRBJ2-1	TGTGCCAGCAGTTACCGGGGGGGCTATGAGCAGTTCTTC	CASSYRGGYEQFF
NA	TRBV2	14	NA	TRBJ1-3	TGTGCCAGCACCCCGGAGGGCTCTGGAAACACCATATATTTT	CASTPEGSGNTIYF
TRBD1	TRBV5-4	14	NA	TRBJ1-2	TGTGCCAGCAGCTTGGGGGACAGGGTCTATGGCTACACCTTC	CASSLGDRVYGYTF
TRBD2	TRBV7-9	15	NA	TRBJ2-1	TGTGCCAGCAGCCCCAGGGTATTAGCGGGGTTCGAGCAGTTCTTC	CASSPRVLAGFEQFF
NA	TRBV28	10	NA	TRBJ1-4	TGTGCCAGCGGCCATAAAGGCGTATTTTTT	CASGHKGVFF
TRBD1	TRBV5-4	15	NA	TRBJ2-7	TGTGCCAGCAGCCAGAAACAGGGGAACTCCTACGAGCAGTACTTC	CASSQKQGNSYEQYF
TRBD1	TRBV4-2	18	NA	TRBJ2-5	TGTGCCAGCAGCCAAGTCCCTGGGACAGGCTTGTCACAAGAGACCCAGTACTTC	CASSQVPGTGLSQETQYF
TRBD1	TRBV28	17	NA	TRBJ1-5	TGTGCCAGCAGTTTATTCTCTCGTGGACAGGGGAATCAGCCCCAGCATTTT	CASSLFSRGQGNQPQHF
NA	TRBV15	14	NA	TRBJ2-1	TGTGCCACCAGCAGAGAAAGGGGCTTCAATGAGCAGTTCTTC	CATSRERGFNEQFF
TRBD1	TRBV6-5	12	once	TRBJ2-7	TGTGCCAGCAAACAGGGGGGCTACGAGCAGTACTTC	CASKQGGYEQYF
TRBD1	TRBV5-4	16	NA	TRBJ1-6	TGTGCCAGCAGGCTAACCGGGACAGGGCTCGATTCACCCCTCCACTTT	CASRLTGTGLDSPLHF
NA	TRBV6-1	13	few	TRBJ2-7	TGTGCCAGCAGGGAGGGGGGGCTAGCGGAGCAGTACTTC	CASREGGLAEQYF
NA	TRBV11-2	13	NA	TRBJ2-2	TGTGCCAGCAGCTTTCTTGACACCGGGGAGCTGTTTTTT	CASSFLDTGELFF
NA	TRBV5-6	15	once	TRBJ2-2	TGTGCCAGCACTAGCGGCCTGAGGGGGACCGGGGAGCTGTTTTTT	CASTSGLRGTGELFF
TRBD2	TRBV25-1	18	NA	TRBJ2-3	TGTGCCAGCAGTGATTTAATGGTAGCGGGAGGACTCACAGATACGCAGTATTTT	CASSDLMVAGGLTDTQYF
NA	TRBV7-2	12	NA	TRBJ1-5	TGTGCCAGCTCCTATAGCAATCAGCCCCAGCATTTT	CASSYSNQPQHF
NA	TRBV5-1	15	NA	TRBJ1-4	TGCGCCAGCAGCTTGGACGGCCATATACTTGAAAAACTGTTTTTT	CASSLDGHILEKLFF
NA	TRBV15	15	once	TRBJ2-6	TGTGCCACCAGCAGAGATGTAGGTGGGGCCAACGTCCTGACTTTC	CATSRDVGGANVLTF
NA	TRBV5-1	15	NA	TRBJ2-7	TGCGCCAGCAGCCCCCGCAGCCTCAACTCCTACGAGCAGTACTTC	CASSPRSLNSYEQYF
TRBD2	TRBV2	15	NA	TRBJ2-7	TGTGCCAGCAGTCCCCTTGGGGGGGGGATACAAAAGCAGTACTTC	CASSPLGGGIQKQYF
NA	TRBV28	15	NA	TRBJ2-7	TGTGCCAGCAGTTTGTTGCCTAGCGAGGTCCACGAGCAGTACTTC	CASSLLPSEVHEQYF
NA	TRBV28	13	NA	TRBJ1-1	TGTGCCAGCAGCCTGGGGGGTTGGACTGAAGCTTTCTTT	CASSLGGWTEAFF
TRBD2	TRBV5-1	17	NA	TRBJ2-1	TGCGCCAGCAGCCCCGGAAGACTAGCGGGAGGGCGCGATGAGCAGTTCTTC	CASSPGRLAGGRDEQFF